The 17 T cell receptor beta chains in this list originate from one sample, sequenced in a study of blood T cell repertoires in COVID-19. The table came from immunoSEQ multiplex PCR; TCRdb's copy has only in-frame clones and leaves some out. Of 140,000 to 150,000 clones in the sample, roughly 84% are singletons; the top ten hold about 5%. Sequencing was done on a sample of peripheral blood. The receptors were gathered from a human donor in a cohort sampled during active COVID-19.

CDR3 loop: CASSLTTGSTEAFF. The CDR3, as DNA: TGCGCCAGCAGCTTGACTACGGGGAGCACTGAAGCTTTCTTT. The chain is built from TRBV5-1 and TRBJ1-1; D is uncertain. CDR1 is SGHRS and CDR2 is YFSETQ in the germline V gene. V was clipped by 1 base and J by 4 bases, with 11 bases between them. The CDR3 is 14 amino acids.

The J gene is TRBJ1-1, the V gene TRBV6-5, with D perhaps TRBD1 (5 bases). The V gene lost 6 bases and the J gene lost 4 bases, with 18 bases spanning the gap. CDR3 size: 15 residues. Germline assignment: CDR1 MNHEY and CDR2 SVGAGI. The CDR3 protein is CASRPTGALGTEAFF. The DNA of the CDR3 is TGTGCCAGCAGACCCACAGGAGCCCTGGGCACTGAAGCTTTCTTT.

This chain uses TRBV18 with TRBJ2-3, with TRBD2 matching 12 bases. Germline lookup yields CDR1 KGHSH and CDR2 LQKENI. CDR3 length equals 16 residues. The trim removed 3 bases at V and 4 bases at J, leaving 5 bases unmatched. This CDR3 reads CASSPETSGGADTQYF. The CDR3 coding sequence is TGTGCCAGCTCACCCGAGACTAGCGGGGGTGCAGATACGCAGTATTTT.

The chain recombines TRBV9 with TRBJ2-7; D might be TRBD1 (6 bases). V lost 3 bases to trimming and J lost 5 bases, with 18 bases between them. The V gene's germline CDR1 is SGDLS and CDR2 YYNGEE. The CDR3 extends over 15 amino acids. CDR3 in DNA: TGTGCCAGCAGCGGAGGTCCCCTAGGGGGTCACGAGCAGTACTTC. Amino acids: CASSGGPLGGHEQYF. Filled out from reference TRBV9 and TRBJ2-7, the complete variable domain reads DSGVTQTPKHLITATGQRVTLRCSPRSGDLSVYWYQQSLDQGLQFLIQYYNGEERAKGNILERFSAQQFPDLHSELNLSSLELGDSALYFCASSGGPLGGHEQYFGPGTRLTVT.

The rearrangement links TRBV19 to TRBJ2-3; D might be TRBD1 (6 bases). The CDR3 runs 15 residues. Germline CDR1 and CDR2: LNHDA and SQIVND (reference sequence). V was pared by 1 base and J by 2 bases, with 10 bases between. CDR3 residues: CASSIGDRPTDTQYF. CDR3 coding DNA: TGTGCCAGTAGTATAGGAGACAGGCCCACAGATACGCAGTATTTT.

CDR3 DNA: TGTGCCAGCAGCGATCTAGCGGGAGGAGCAAATACGCAGTATTTT. It yields the protein CASSDLAGGANTQYF. J is TRBJ2-3 and V is TRBV27; 11 bases are shared with TRBD2. With V trimmed by 6 bases and J by 7 bases, 9 bases remained unmatched. The length of the CDR3 is 15 residues. Germline CDR1 reads MNHEY; CDR2 reads SMNVEV (reference sequence).

DNA of the CDR3: TGTGCCAGCAGGGTTGTTGAACGGGGGGGTCCAGATACGCAGTATTTT. Translating it yields CASRVVERGGPDTQYF. This chain joins TRBV2 and TRBJ2-3; 8 nucleotides match TRBD2. Unmatched junction bases numbered 12, after V lost 6 bases and J lost 4 bases. Germline loops: CDR1 SNHLY, CDR2 FYNNEI. There are 16 residues in the CDR3.

The rearrangement uses TRBV30 and TRBJ2-1, with D possibly being TRBD2 (6 bases). Germline V lookup: CDR1 GTSNPN, CDR2 SVGIG (reference sequence). The CDR3 is 13 amino acids. V lost 5 bases and J 4 bases, leaving 12 bases between the germline ends. The CDR3 sequence is CAWYHAGYNEQFF. DNA for the CDR3: TGTGCCTGGTACCACGCGGGATACAATGAGCAGTTCTTC.

The V call is TRBV28, the J call TRBJ1-2; 7 bases are a match to TRBD1. This CDR3 contains 13 residues. CDR1 is MDHEN and CDR2 is SYDVKM in the germline V gene. Losses at the gene ends were 8 bases for V and 2 bases for J; bases not matched to a gene: 5. The CDR3 DNA reads TGTGCCAGCGTACCAGGGGGGAACTATGGCTACACCTTC. This translates into CASVPGGNYGYTF.

This clone was found many times. The chain joins TRBV6-5 to TRBJ1-1, with 8 bases matching TRBD1. Per the germline V gene, CDR1 is MNHEY and CDR2 is SVGAGI. Trimming at V came to 6 bases and at J to 11 bases, leaving 11 bases not matched to a gene. The CDR3 is made up of 13 amino acids. The CDR3 DNA sequence: TGTGCCAGCAGCTTACAGGGGGGAACTTTGGCTTTCTTT. Translating it yields CASSLQGGTLAFF.

The V call is TRBV9, the J call TRBJ2-1; possibly TRBD1 for D (5 bases). The CDR3 spans 16 residues. The V end was cut by 3 bases, the J end by 5 bases, with 18 bases between. Germline lookup yields CDR1 SGDLS and CDR2 YYNGEE. The CDR3 DNA sequence: TGTGCCAGCAGCGAGCACCCTCGGTGGACAAACAATGAGCAGTTCTTC. Protein sequence: CASSEHPRWTNNEQFF. Using reference TRBV9 and TRBJ2-1 for the parts outside the CDR3, the full variable domain is DSGVTQTPKHLITATGQRVTLRCSPRSGDLSVYWYQQSLDQGLQFLIQYYNGEERAKGNILERFSAQQFPDLHSELNLSSLELGDSALYFCASSEHPRWTNNEQFFGPGTRLTVL.

This chain joins TRBV6-5 and TRBJ2-1, with no clear D. CDR1 and CDR2 from the germline V gene are MNHEY and SVGAGI. Trimming cost V 7 bases and J 7 bases, with 17 bases left between them. This CDR3 is built from 14 residues. CDR3 nucleotide sequence: TGTGCCAGCACTCCCGGGTCGCTCATAAATGAGCAGTTCTTC. Translating gives CASTPGSLINEQFF.

This chain links TRBV11-2 with TRBJ2-4; D is perhaps TRBD1 (5 bases). CDR3 length: 17 amino acids. Germline V gene data show CDR1 as SGHAT and CDR2 as FQNNGV. V was pared by 5 bases and J by 0 bases, with 17 bases between. The CDR3 reads CASSPQGQILAKNIQYF. CDR3 coding DNA: TGTGCCAGCAGCCCCCAGGGCCAAATTCTAGCCAAAAACATTCAGTACTTC.

This chain links TRBV10-2 with TRBJ1-4, with 8 bases lining up with TRBD1. J was trimmed by 4 bases and V by 5 bases; bases with no gene match: 18. Germline values: CDR1 WSHSY, CDR2 SAAADI. This CDR3 comprises 19 residues. The DNA of the CDR3 is TGCGCCAGCAGTAACCCTCCGACAGGGGCGGCCGGGTTTAATGAAAAACTGTTTTTT. Translation gives CASSNPPTGAAGFNEKLFF.

This clone was seen many times. The rearrangement links TRBV6-4 to TRBJ1-2; 9 nucleotides align to TRBD1. Germline CDR1 and CDR2: MRHNA and SNTAGT. This CDR3 has 13 residues. V gave up 5 bases and J gave up 6 bases; unmatched junction bases: 4. For the CDR3, the DNA is TGTGCCAGCAGTCGGGGACAGGGTAATGGCTACACCTTC. Translated: CASSRGQGNGYTF.

DNA for the CDR3: TGTGCCAGCAGCTTAGGGAGGGGCACAGATACGCAGTATTTT. It encodes CASSLGRGTDTQYF. The chain uses TRBV5-4 and TRBJ2-3, with TRBD2 matching 7 bases. The CDR3 loop spans 14 amino acids. Trimming at V came to 2 bases and at J to 1 base, leaving 1 base not matched to a gene. The V gene's germline CDR1 is SGHNT and CDR2 YYREEE (reference sequence).

This chain links TRBV11-2 with TRBJ2-6, with 8 bases lining up with TRBD1. Germline V gene lookup returns CDR1 SGHAT and CDR2 FQNNGV. Trimming at V came to 5 bases and at J to 8 bases, leaving 8 bases not matched to a gene. The CDR3 consists of 15 residues. The CDR3 region is CASSNPGQATNVLTF. Written as DNA, the CDR3 is TGTGCCAGCAGCAACCCGGGACAGGCTACCAACGTCCTGACTTTC.